Following are 18 T cell receptor beta chains from one sample sequenced in a study of technical replicates of blood from a handful of donors. The repertoire was sequenced with immunoSEQ multiplex PCR; TCRdb's copy has only in-frame clones and lacks some. The sample holds about 89,000 clones; 90% to 95% are singletons and the top ten take roughly 0.22%. Sample: T cells isolated from PBMCs. Receptors were obtained from a human donor in good health.

Only one count was recorded for this clone. The chain carries TRBV5-6 and TRBJ2-4; 7 positions match TRBD1. This CDR3 has 19 amino acids. CDR1 and CDR2 from the germline V gene are SGHDT and YYEEEE. J was trimmed by 1 base and V by 4 bases; bases with no gene match: 17. This chain's CDR3 is CASSVKLRQGRKAKNIQYF. CDR3 DNA sequence: TGTGCCAGCAGCGTAAAACTCCGACAGGGCCGAAAGGCCAAAAACATTCAGTACTTC.

The rearrangement joins TRBV11-2 to TRBJ1-1, with D maybe TRBD1 (6 bases). This CDR3 is 15 amino acids long. Germline V gives CDR1 SGHAT, CDR2 FQNNGV. The germline V and J ends were trimmed by 1 base and 12 bases, with 21 bases remaining between them. CDR3 DNA: TGTGCCAGCAGCTTAGCGTCCAGGGGTTTACCTCAAACTTTCTTT. Its protein product is CASSLASRGLPQTFF.

The rearrangement uses TRBV13 and TRBJ2-5; D is unresolved. The CDR3 consists of 12 residues. V was clipped by 2 bases and J by 5 bases, with 6 bases between them. Germline V lookup: CDR1 PRHDT, CDR2 FYEKMQ (reference sequence). CDR3 nucleotide sequence: TGTGCCAGCAGCTTACTATCGGAGACCCAGTACTTC. Protein sequence: CASSLLSETQYF.

The chain couples TRBV7-9 to TRBJ1-2; 9 bases fit TRBD1. Germline values: CDR1 SEHNR, CDR2 FQNEAQ (reference sequence). The junction had 0 bases not matched to a gene; V was cut back by 1 base and J by 0 bases. The CDR3 sequence is 15 residues long. The chain's CDR3 is CASSLGQGANYGYTF. CDR3 nucleotides: TGTGCCAGCAGCTTAGGACAGGGGGCTAACTATGGCTACACCTTC.

The chain recombines TRBV6-1 with TRBJ2-7; 9 bases are a match to TRBD1. J was trimmed by 6 bases and V by 8 bases; bases with no gene match: 11. The germline V gene encodes CDR1 MNHNS and CDR2 SASEGT. This CDR3 comprises 14 residues. For the CDR3, the DNA is TGTGCCAGCCCCCCGGGACAGGGTTTTGTCGAGCAGTACTTC. As protein: CASPPGQGFVEQYF.

The genes are TRBV6-5 and TRBJ1-1; no clear D. Germline V gene data show CDR1 as MNHEY and CDR2 as SVGAGI. The CDR3 extends over 12 amino acids. V was pared by 6 bases and J by 8 bases, with 13 bases between. The CDR3 sequence is CASSPSGGEAFF. CDR3 bases: TGTGCCAGCAGCCCCTCTGGAGGGGAAGCTTTCTTT.

V gene TRBV25-1 combines with J gene TRBJ2-1, with 8 bases identical to TRBD1. The junction had 8 bases not matched to a gene; V was cut back by 3 bases and J by 4 bases. Per the germline V gene, CDR1 is MGHDK and CDR2 is SYGVNS. The CDR3 consists of 16 residues. The CDR3 loop reads CASSDQTGQAYNEQFF. The CDR3, as DNA: TGTGCCAGCAGTGATCAAACGGGACAGGCTTACAATGAGCAGTTCTTC.

The chain carries TRBV6-1 and TRBJ1-4, with TRBD1 matching 8 bases. J gave up 10 bases and V 9 bases, and 10 bases lay outside the gene matches. This CDR3 has 13 amino acids. CDR1 and CDR2 (germline): MNHNS, SASEGT. The CDR3 DNA reads TGTGCCAGGAACAGGGGGTTATTGGGAAAACTGTTTTTT. This sequence encodes CARNRGLLGKLFF.

The chain recombines TRBV7-9 with TRBJ1-1; TRBD1 is a possible D gene (6 bases). This CDR3 is built from 14 residues. V lost 5 bases and J lost 1, with 11 bases in between. Germline V lookup: CDR1 SEHNR, CDR2 FQNEAQ (reference sequence). The CDR3 spells CASSPPDRNTEAFF. The CDR3 nucleotides read TGTGCCAGCAGCCCTCCGGACAGGAACACTGAAGCTTTCTTT.

The rearrangement links TRBV12-5 to TRBJ1-1, with D perhaps matching TRBD1 (5 bases). The CDR3 runs to 13 residues. The germline CDR1 and CDR2 sequences are LGHNT and FRNRAP. Trimming stripped 3 bases from V and 4 bases from J, with 9 bases between. CDR3 bases: TGTGCTAGTGGTTTCGGCGGGGGCACTGAAGCTTTCTTT. The encoded protein is CASGFGGGTEAFF.

The CDR3 protein is CASSPFGQLTYEQYF. Written as DNA, the CDR3 is TGTGCCAGCAGCCCCTTTGGACAGTTAACCTACGAGCAGTACTTC. This chain joins TRBV7-9 and TRBJ2-7, with D possibly TRBD1 on 6 matching bases. V gave up 5 bases and J gave up 2 bases, with 16 bases separating them. The CDR3 contains 15 residues. Germline lookup yields CDR1 SEHNR and CDR2 FQNEAQ (reference sequence).

V and J are TRBV5-4 and TRBJ2-7; 9 positions match TRBD1. The length of the CDR3 is 14 residues. The germline V gene has CDR1 SGHNT and CDR2 YYREEE (reference sequence). With 5 bases clipped from V and 1 base from J, the junction kept 4 bases outside the gene matches. CDR3 nucleotides: TGTGCCAGCAGTCCCGGGACAGGGTCCTACGAGCAGTACTTC. It codes for CASSPGTGSYEQYF.

The rearrangement links TRBV18 to TRBJ2-3; no reliable D call. V was clipped by 2 bases and J by 0 bases, with 6 bases between them. CDR3 length: 14 residues. Germline V gives CDR1 KGHSH, CDR2 LQKENI. In DNA form, the CDR3 reads TGTGCCAGCTCACCAACGAGTAGCACAGATACGCAGTATTTT. This encodes CASSPTSSTDTQYF.

This clone has more than one count but fewer than ten. The V gene is TRBV20-1, the J gene TRBJ1-1; D gene uncertain. CDR1 and CDR2 (germline): DFQATT, SNEGSKA (reference sequence). Trimming removed 3 bases at V and 2 bases at J, with 4 bases between. There are 11 residues in the CDR3. CDR3 bases: TGCAGTGCTAGCCCTAACACTGAAGCTTTCTTT. Protein sequence: CSASPNTEAFF.

The V and J genes are TRBV20-1 and TRBJ2-1; weak D call: TRBD1 (5 bases). Germline V gene lookup returns CDR1 DFQATT and CDR2 SNEGSKA (reference sequence). This CDR3 is 10 amino acids long. Between the trimmed V and J ends, which lost 6 bases and 5 bases, there was a span of 5 bases. DNA for the CDR3: TGCAGTGCAGGGGACAATGAGCAGTTCTTC. Translation gives CSAGDNEQFF.

The chain combines TRBV4-1 with TRBJ2-1; maybe TRBD2 (6 bases). The CDR3 totals 18 residues. Germline V gene sequence: CDR1 MGHRA, CDR2 YSYEKL. V shed 3 bases and J shed 7 bases, with 25 bases lying between them. CDR3: CASSQGPLGLSYKNEQFF. The CDR3 DNA sequence: TGCGCCAGCAGCCAGGGCCCCCTCGGACTATCATATAAGAATGAGCAGTTCTTC.

The gene calls are TRBV6-1 and TRBJ1-1; D gene unclear. The germline V gene encodes CDR1 MNHNS and CDR2 SASEGT. Trimming removed 6 bases from V and 8 bases from J, with 13 bases in between. The CDR3 contains 12 residues. CDR3: CASRVDSLEAFF. The CDR3 DNA reads as TGTGCCAGCAGGGTTGACTCGCTAGAAGCTTTCTTT.

This chain connects TRBV5-1 to TRBJ2-7; D not resolved. The V and J ends lost 3 bases and 2 bases respectively, with 9 bases between them. Germline CDR1 SGHRS, CDR2 YFSETQ. The CDR3 is made up of 13 amino acids. CDR3 nucleotides: TGCGCCAGCAGCTACCCAGGAACCTACGAGCAGTACTTC. This gives the protein CASSYPGTYEQYF.